This T cell receptor beta chain emerged from a study of T cell repertoires in cytomegalovirus infection (dated by TCRdb to 2018 to 2020). For context, the study as a whole: The peptide stimulations were aimed at well-studied HLA-B-restricted epitopes as well as recently identified HLA-C-restricted CMV epitopes, whose presentation resists viral immunomodulation. Donor HLA type was relevant to the analysis, because carriage of CMV infection together with the matching HLA type was indicated by public TCR beta signatures. General conclusions and limits of the study: In both this cohort and an independent roughly 330-donor cohort, the cumulative frequency of public TCR beta family members distinguished carriers of CMV infection plus the relevant HLA type. The ex vivo response was dominated by HLA-C-restricted CMV-specific TCR beta clonotypes, and the single most frequent clonotype in two of eight donors was supplied by these HLA-C-restricted clonotypes.

This specimen's treatment or condition label, interpreted: in vitro stimulation with specific CMV peptide epitopes to enrich CMV-specific T cells. The V and J ends are trimmed by 1 base and 6 bases, leaving 18 bases between them. The CDR3 goes from the cysteine to the phenylalanine over 17 residues. Only CDR3 DNA is held: 51 bases, read in frame from base 1. CDR1 and CDR2, looked up from the germline V gene, are SGHVS and FNYEAQ. The data were produced on an Illumina HiSeq 1500. The public reads were quality trimmed at Q25 with fastp and then assembled into clones with MiXCR by TCRdb, keeping productive beta chains. A single entry per CDR3 protein holds the most common genes and DNA from its merged rows. This sample is represented by some 560,000 distinct CDR3 sequences; approximately 40% of them were singletons. The ten largest clonotypes hold 48% of the sample. Remarks on this clonotype: No antigen is known for it. Base qualities were left out, and no much larger clone turns up one base away.

Sequences were derived from cultured PBMCs, sampled from culture after CMV antigen stimulation. This receptor was identified in a human donor in good health (CMV status not recorded). Some clones in this sample may be carry-over from other donors' samples. The sequence links TRBV7-6 to TRBJ2-2, with the D assignment possibly TRBD1 or TRBD2, given 5 matching bases for each. The DNA sequence is given as TGTGCCAGCAGCTTAGTGGTCGGCCTCCTGGGACCCGGGGAGCTGTTTTTT. Translated, this gives CASSLVVGLLGPGELFF.